What follows are 7 T cell receptor beta chains derived from one specimen sequenced in a study of T-cell memory formation after mild COVID-19. MiXCR, run by TCRdb on the 5' RACE reads, gives a single entry per CDR3 protein. This table holds roughly 400,000 distinct CDR3 sequences, over 15% found once. The sequenced material came from PBMCs or a T cell subset sorted from them (not recorded which). All receptors come from a young man who had mild COVID-19 (a few samples of this study predate the infection). Cell type and time point are not known.

The rearrangement uses TRBV3-1 and TRBJ2-1; 9 bases fit TRBD2. This CDR3 has 14 residues. With 6 bases clipped from V and 6 bases from J, the junction kept 6 bases outside the gene matches. Germline CDR1 LGHDT, CDR2 YNNKEL (reference sequence). CDR3 residues: CASSVLAGINEQFF. DNA of the CDR3: TGTGCCAGCAGTGTGCTAGCGGGGATCAATGAGCAGTTCTTC.

This clonotype occurred a few times. V gene TRBV29-1 combines with J gene TRBJ2-6; D unresolved. This CDR3 has 12 amino acids. The V gene's germline CDR1 is SQVTM and CDR2 ANQGSEA. V lost 2 bases and J 4 bases, leaving 3 bases between the germline ends. The CDR3 loop reads CSVERGANVLTF. CDR3 nucleotides: TGCAGCGTTGAAAGGGGGGCCAACGTCCTGACTTTC.

The rearrangement joins TRBV29-1 to TRBJ1-1; 9 bases agree with TRBD1. The germline V gene has CDR1 SQVTM and CDR2 ANQGSEA. V was pared by 4 bases and J by 5 bases, with 5 bases of the junction left unmatched. The CDR3 length is 13 residues. This CDR3 is CSVVRQGGTEAFF. CDR3 DNA: TGCAGCGTTGTAAGACAGGGGGGAACTGAAGCTTTCTTT.

The sample holds many counts of this clonotype. The chain joins TRBV4-1 to TRBJ1-2; D is unclear. The CDR3 is made up of 14 amino acids. CDR1 and CDR2 from the germline V gene are MGHRA and YSYEKL. V was pared by 4 bases and J by 3 bases, with 12 bases between. CDR3 loop: CASSRPDAHYGYTF. The CDR3 nucleotides are TGCGCCAGCAGCCGTCCGGACGCCCACTATGGCTACACCTTC.

This clonotype was observed a few times. This rearrangement joins TRBV7-9 to TRBJ2-5; no definite D call. V lost 5 bases and J lost 2, with 15 bases in between. From germline, CDR1 is SEHNR and CDR2 FQNEAQ (reference sequence). The CDR3 runs 15 residues. CDR3 DNA: TGTGCCAGCAGCCTGGTTGGGCGTATACAAGAGACCCAGTACTTC. Its protein is CASSLVGRIQETQYF.

The chain carries TRBV7-2 and TRBJ2-1; 7 nucleotides line up with TRBD1. The CDR3 is 13 amino acids. Germline CDR1 is SGHTA and CDR2 is FQGNSA. Trimming at V came to 6 bases and at J to 13 bases, leaving 12 bases not matched to a gene. The chain's CDR3 is CASSIGTVFPQFF. The CDR3 coding sequence is TGTGCCAGCAGTATAGGGACAGTCTTCCCCCAGTTCTTC.

Ten or more counts support this clonotype. The chain links TRBV5-5 to TRBJ2-7; D remains ambiguous. There are 14 residues in the CDR3. Per the germline V gene, CDR1 is SGHKS and CDR2 is YYEKEE (reference sequence). Trimming left V 0 bases short and J 6 bases short, with 13 bases between. This CDR3 reads CASSLVMFDREQYV. CDR3 DNA: TGTGCCAGCAGCTTGGTTATGTTCGATCGCGAGCAGTACGTC.